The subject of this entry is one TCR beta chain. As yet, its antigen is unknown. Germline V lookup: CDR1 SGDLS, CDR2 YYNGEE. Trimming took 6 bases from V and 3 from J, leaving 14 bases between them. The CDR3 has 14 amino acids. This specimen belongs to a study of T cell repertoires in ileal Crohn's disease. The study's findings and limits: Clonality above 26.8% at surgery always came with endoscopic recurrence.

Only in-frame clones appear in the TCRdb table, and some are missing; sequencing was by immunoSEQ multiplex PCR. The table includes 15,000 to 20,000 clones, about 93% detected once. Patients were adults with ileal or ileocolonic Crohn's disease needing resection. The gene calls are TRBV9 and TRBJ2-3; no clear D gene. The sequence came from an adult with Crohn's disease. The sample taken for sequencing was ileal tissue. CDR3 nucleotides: TGTGCCAGCAACCCCAGGCGAGAAACAGATACGCAGTATTTT. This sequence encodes CASNPRRETDTQYF. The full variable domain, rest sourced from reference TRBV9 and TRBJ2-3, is DSGVTQTPKHLITATGQRVTLRCSPRSGDLSVYWYQQSLDQGLQFLIQYYNGEERAKGNILERFSAQQFPDLHSELNLSSLELGDSALYFCASNPRRETDTQYFGPGTRLTVL.